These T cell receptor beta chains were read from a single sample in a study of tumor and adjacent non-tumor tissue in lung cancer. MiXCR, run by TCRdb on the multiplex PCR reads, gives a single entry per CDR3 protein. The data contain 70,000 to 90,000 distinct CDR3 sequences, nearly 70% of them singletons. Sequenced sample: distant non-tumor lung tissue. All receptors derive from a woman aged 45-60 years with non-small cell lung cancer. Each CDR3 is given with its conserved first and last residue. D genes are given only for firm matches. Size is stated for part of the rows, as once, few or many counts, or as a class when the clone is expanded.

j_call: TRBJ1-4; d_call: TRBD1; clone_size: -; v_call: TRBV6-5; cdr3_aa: CVSSGTGPVGEKLFF; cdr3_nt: TGTGTCAGCAGTGGGACAGGACCCGTGGGTGAAAAACTGTTTTTC
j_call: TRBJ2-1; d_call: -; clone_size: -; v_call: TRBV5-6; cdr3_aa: CASSADRWETYNEQFF; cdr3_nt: TGCGCCAGCAGCGCCGACAGGTGGGAAACCTACAATGAGCAGTTCTTC
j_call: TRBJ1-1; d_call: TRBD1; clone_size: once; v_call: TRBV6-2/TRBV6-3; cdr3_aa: CANSGDRGGYNEAFF; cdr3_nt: TGTGCCAACAGTGGTGACAGGGGTGGGTACAATGAAGCTTTCTTT
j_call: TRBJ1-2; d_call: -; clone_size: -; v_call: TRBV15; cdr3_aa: CATSSGTYYGYIF; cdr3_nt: TGTGCCACCAGCAGCGGGACATACTATGGCTACATCTTC
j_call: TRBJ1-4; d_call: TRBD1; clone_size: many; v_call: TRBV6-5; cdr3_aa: CASRRTGGEKLFF; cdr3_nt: TGTGCCAGCAGGCGGACAGGGGGTGAAAAACTGTTTTTT
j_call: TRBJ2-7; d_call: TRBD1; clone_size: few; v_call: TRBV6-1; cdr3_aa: CTSSARGLIINEQYF; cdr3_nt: TGTACCAGTAGCGCCAGGGGGCTAATTATAAACGAGCAATACTTC
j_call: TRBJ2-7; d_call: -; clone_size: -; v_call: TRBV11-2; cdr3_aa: CASSLDRGGFYEQYF; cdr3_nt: TGTGCCAGCAGCTTAGACAGGGGTGGCTTCTACGAGCAGTATTTC
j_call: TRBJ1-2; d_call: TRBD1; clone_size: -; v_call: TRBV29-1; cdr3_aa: CSYKGQNYGYTF; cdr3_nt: TGCAGCTATAAGGGACAGAACTATGGCTACACCTTC
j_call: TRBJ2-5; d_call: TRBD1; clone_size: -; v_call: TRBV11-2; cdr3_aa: CASILSGQDPSMETQYF; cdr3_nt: TGTGCTAGCATCTTGTCGGGACAGGATCCATCAATGGAGACCCAGTACTTC
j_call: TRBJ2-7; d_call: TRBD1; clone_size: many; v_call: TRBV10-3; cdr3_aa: CAISESDGTGDYEQYF; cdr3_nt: TGTGCCATCAGTGAGTCGGACGGGACAGGGGACTACGAGCAGTACTTC
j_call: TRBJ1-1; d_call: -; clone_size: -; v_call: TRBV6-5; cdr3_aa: CASKLTGTNPEALF; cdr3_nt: TGTGCCAGCAAACTTACAGGTACGAACCCTGAAGCTCTCTTT
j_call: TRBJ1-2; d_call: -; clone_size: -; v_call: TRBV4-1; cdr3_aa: CASSRGGGDYGYAF; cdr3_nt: TGCGCCAGCAGCCGAGGAGGGGGGGACTATGGCTACGCCTTC
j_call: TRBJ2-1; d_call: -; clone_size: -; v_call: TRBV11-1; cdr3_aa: CATSLPPLNEQFF; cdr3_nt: TGTGCCACCAGCTTACCTCCGCTTAATGAGCAGTTCTTC
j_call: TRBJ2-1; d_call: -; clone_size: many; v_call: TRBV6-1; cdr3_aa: CASSGIRVRNEQFF; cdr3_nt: TGTGCCAGCAGTGGGATAAGAGTGCGTAATGAGCAGTTCTTC
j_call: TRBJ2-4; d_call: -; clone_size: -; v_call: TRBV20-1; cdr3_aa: CSASYREDAKHIQYF; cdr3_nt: TGCAGTGCTAGTTACAGGGAAGATGCTAAACACATTCAGTACTTC
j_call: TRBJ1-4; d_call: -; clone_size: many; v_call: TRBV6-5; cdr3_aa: CASSLTTGANEKLFF; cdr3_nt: TGTGCCAGCAGTTTGACGACAGGCGCTAATGAAAAACTGTTTTTT
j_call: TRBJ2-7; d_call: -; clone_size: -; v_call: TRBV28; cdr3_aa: CASSLIFGRFGHMQYF; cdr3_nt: TGTGCCAGCAGTTTAATCTTCGGGCGTTTCGGACACATGCAGTACTTC
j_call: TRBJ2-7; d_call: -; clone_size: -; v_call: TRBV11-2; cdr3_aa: CASSPWASRSYEQYF; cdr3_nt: TGCGCCAGCAGCCCTTGGGCTAGCCGTTCCTATGAGCAGTACTTC
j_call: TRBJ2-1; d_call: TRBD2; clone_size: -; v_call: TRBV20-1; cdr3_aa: CSAIVLRSGKIHEQFF; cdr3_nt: TGCAGTGCTATAGTACTCAGGAGCGGGAAAATCCATGAGCAGTTCTTC
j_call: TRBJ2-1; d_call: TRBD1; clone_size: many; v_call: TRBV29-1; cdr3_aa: CSVEGTDYNEQFF; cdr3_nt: TGCAGCGTTGAGGGGACAGATTACAATGAGCAGTTCTTC
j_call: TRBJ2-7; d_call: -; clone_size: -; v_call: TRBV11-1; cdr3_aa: CASSETLQYF; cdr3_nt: TGTGCCAGCAGCGAGACACTGCAGTATTTC
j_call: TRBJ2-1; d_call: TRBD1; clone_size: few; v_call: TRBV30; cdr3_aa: CAWRRQGSKFF; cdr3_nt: TGTGCCTGGAGACGACAGGGGAGTAAGTTCTTC
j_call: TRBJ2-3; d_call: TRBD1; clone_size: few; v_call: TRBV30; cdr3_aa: CAWSVRPGQGVGTDTQYF; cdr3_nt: TGTGCCTGGAGTGTTCGCCCGGGACAGGGGGTAGGAACAGATACGCAGTATTTT
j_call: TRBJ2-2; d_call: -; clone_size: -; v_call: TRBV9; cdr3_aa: CASSVDASFLATGELFF; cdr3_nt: TGTGCCAGCAGCGTGGATGCCTCTTTCTTGGCCACCGGGGAGCTGTTTTTT
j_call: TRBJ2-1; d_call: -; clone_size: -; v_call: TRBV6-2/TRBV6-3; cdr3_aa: CASTYLGRKEQFF; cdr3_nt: TGTGCGAGCACTTACCTGGGCCGAAAAGAGCAGTTCTTC
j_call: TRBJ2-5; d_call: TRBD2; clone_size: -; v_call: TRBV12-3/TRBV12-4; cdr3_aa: CVSSKSGLAQETQHF; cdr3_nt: TGTGTCAGCAGTAAAAGTGGACTAGCGCAGGAGACCCAGCACTTC
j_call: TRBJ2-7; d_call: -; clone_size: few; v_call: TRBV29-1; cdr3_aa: CSVQGTTNYEQYF; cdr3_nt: TGCAGCGTTCAAGGGACAACTAACTACGAGCAGTACTTC
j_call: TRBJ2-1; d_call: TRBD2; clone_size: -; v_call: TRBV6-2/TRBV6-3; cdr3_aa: CASSSPRLAVYNERFF; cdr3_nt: TGTGCCAGCAGTTCCCCGCGACTAGCAGTTTACAATGAGCGGTTCTTC
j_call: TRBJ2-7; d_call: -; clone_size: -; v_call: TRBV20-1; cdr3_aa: CSTRRLGWEQYF; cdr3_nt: TGCAGTACTAGACGACTGGGATGGGAGCAGTACTTC
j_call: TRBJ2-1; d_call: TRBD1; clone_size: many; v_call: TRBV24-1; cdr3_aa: CATADRGNEQFF; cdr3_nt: TGTGCCACAGCGGACAGGGGAAATGAGCAGTTCTTC
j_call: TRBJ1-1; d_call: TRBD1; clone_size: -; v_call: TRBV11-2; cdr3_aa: CASSLELTGTKTEAFF; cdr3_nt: TGTGCCAGCAGCTTGGAGCTGACAGGGACAAAGACTGAAGCTTTCTTT
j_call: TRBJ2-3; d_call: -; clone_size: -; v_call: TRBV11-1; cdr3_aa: CASSIEMWGETADTQYF; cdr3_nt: TGTGCCAGCAGCATAGAAATGTGGGGGGAGACGGCAGATACGCAGTATTTC
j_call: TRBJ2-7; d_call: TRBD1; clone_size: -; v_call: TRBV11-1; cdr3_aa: CAGSLRDRDEYDQYF; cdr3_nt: TGTGCCGGCAGCTTAAGGGACAGGGACGAGTACGATCAGTACTTC
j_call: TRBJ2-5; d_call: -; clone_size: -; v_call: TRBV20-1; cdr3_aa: CSPRRETQYF; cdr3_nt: TGCAGTCCTAGAAGAGAGACCCAGTACTTC
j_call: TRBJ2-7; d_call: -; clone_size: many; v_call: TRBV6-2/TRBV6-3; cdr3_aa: CATKNLGAGLDEQYF; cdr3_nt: TGTGCCACCAAAAACCTGGGGGCCGGGCTAGACGAGCAGTACTTC
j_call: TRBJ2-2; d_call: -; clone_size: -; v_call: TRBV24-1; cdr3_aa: CATSDLGRSTGELLF; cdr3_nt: TGTGCCACCAGTGATTTGGGTAGATCCACCGGGGAGCTGCTTTTT
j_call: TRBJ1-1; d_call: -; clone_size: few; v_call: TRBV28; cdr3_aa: CASSLWRLQKLNEAFF; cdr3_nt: TGTGCCAGCAGTTTATGGCGCCTCCAGAAACTCAATGAAGCTTTCTTT
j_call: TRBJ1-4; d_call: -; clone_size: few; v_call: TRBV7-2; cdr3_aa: CASSVENNEKLFF; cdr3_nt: TGTGCCAGCAGCGTAGAGAATAATGAAAAACTGTTTTTT
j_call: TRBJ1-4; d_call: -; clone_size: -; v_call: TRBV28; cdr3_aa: CASNTPGNEKLFF; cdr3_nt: TGTGCCAGCAATACCCCGGGGAATGAAAAACTGTTTTTT
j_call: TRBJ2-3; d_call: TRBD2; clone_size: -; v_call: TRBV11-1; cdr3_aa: CASSVGLAGVSTDTQIF; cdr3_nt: TGTGCCAGCAGCGTCGGACTAGCGGGAGTGTCCACAGATACGCAGATTTTT
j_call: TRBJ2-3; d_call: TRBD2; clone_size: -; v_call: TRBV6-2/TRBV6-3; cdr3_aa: CARSYAEREATDTQYF; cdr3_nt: TGTGCCAGAAGTTATGCGGAGCGGGAGGCGACAGATACGCAGTATTTC
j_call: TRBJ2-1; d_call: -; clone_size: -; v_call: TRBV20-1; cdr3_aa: CSASPSWGYYNEQLF; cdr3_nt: TGCAGTGCTAGCCCCAGCTGGGGCTACTACAATGAGCAGCTCTTC
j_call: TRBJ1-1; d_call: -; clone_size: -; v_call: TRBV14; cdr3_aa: CANSRWVGSLNTEPFF; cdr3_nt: TGTGCCAACAGCCGGTGGGTGGGCAGCCTGAACACTGAACCTTTCTTT
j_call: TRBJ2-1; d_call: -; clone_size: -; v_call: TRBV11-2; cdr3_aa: CANSFPAQHNEQFF; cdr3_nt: TGTGCCAACAGCTTCCCAGCCCAACACAATGAGCAGTTCTTC
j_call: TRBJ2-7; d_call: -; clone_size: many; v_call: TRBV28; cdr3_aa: CASSFSRVGQQYF; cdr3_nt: TGTGCCAGCAGTTTCTCCCGCGTCGGTCAGCAGTACTTC
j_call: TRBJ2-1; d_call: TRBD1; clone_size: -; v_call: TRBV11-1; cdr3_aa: CTSSPDRVSYSEQFF; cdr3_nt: TGTACCAGCAGCCCAGACAGGGTTTCCTACAGTGAGCAGTTCTTC
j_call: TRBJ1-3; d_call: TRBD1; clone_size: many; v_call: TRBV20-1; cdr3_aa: CSARRGTGTSGNTIYF; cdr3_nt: TGCAGTGCGAGACGCGGGACAGGGACCTCTGGAAACACCATATATTTT
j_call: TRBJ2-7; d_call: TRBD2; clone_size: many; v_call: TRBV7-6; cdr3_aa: CASSKTSGSYEQYF; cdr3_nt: TGTGCCAGCAGCAAGACTAGCGGGTCCTACGAGCAGTACTTC
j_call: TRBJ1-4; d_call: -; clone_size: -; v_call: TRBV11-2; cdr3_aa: CSGSLDSTNEKLFF; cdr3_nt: TGTTCTGGCAGCCTTGATAGCACTAATGAAAAACTGTTTTTT
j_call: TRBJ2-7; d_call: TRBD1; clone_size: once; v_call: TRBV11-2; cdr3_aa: CDISFGTGVTYEQYF; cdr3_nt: TGTGACATCAGCTTTGGGACAGGGGTTACCTACGAGCAGTACTTC
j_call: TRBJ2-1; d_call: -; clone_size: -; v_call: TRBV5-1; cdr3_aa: CASSLDRNEQFF; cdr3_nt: TGCGCCAGCAGCTTGGACCGAAATGAGCAGTTCTTC
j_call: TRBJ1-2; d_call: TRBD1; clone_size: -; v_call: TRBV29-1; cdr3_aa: CSVRGGDGYGYTF; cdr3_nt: TGCAGCGTGAGAGGGGGCGATGGGTATGGCTACACCTTC
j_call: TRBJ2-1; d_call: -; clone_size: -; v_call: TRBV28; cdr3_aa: CTSSRQALYDEQFF; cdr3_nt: TGTACCAGCAGTAGGCAGGCTCTCTACGATGAGCAGTTCTTC
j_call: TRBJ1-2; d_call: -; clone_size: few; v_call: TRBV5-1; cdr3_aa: CASSPLEGSGYTF; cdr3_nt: TGCGCCAGCAGCCCCCTAGAGGGGTCTGGCTACACCTTC
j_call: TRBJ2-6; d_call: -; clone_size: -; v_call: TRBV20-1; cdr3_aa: CSARDGRSAGANVVTF; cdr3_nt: TGCAGTGCTAGAGATGGTAGGAGCGCTGGGGCCAATGTCGTGACTTTC
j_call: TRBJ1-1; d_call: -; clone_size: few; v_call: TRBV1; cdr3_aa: CTSSQGLLTPKNTEAFF; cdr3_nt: TGCACCAGCAGCCAAGGACTGTTGACACCGAAGAACACTGAAGCTTTCTTT
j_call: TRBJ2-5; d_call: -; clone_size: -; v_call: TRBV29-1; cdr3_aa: CNVVRGVTRQETQNF; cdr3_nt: TGCAACGTTGTGAGGGGGGTGACACGTCAAGAGACCCAGAACTTC
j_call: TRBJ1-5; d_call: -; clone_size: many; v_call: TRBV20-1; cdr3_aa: CSAEPGTYSNQPQHF; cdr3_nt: TGCAGTGCTGAGCCCGGGACCTATAGCAATCAGCCCCAGCATTTT
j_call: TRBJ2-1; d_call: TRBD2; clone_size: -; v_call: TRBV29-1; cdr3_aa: CSVGGIGTGGSGDEQFF; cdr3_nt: TGCAGCGTTGGAGGAATCGGGACTGGCGGGAGCGGTGATGAGCAGTTCTTC